Listed here is a single T cell receptor beta chain. The entry originates in a study of blood T cell repertoires in COVID-19. Across the whole study: From the United States, Italy and Spain came samples of acute and convalescent COVID-19. T cells, B-cell-depleted T cells, or PBMCs provided the cDNA or gDNA that served as material.

The Seattle patients joined while their infection was active and were tracked longitudinally afterward. Losses at the gene ends were 5 bases for V and 10 bases for J; bases not matched to a gene: 9. CDR1 is PRHDT and CDR2 is FYEKMQ in the germline V gene (reference sequence). The CDR3 is 16 residues long. Here immunoSEQ multiplex PCR was the method, and the copy in TCRdb shows in-frame clones only, minus some. The sample has approximately 180,000 clones; about 84% are singletons. The chain employs TRBV13 and TRBJ1-6, with 12 bases lining up with TRBD1. Sequencing was carried out using peripheral blood. The sequence came from a person in their 70s with COVID-19, enrolled during active disease. In DNA, the CDR3 is TGTGCCAGCAGCATCACCGGGACAGGGGGCCTATCACCCCTCCACTTT. Translating it yields CASSITGTGGLSPLHF.